The clone carrying this TCR beta chain has a count of ten or more. Germline-derived CDR1 and CDR2 are KGHDR and SFDVKD. Trimming cost V 4 bases and J 5 bases; bases outside gene matches: 7. CDR3 length: 16 residues. This specimen belongs to a study of CD8 T cells in ankylosing spondylitis. Quantitative 5'-RACE with molecular barcodes generated TCR beta libraries. One entry per CDR3 protein results from TCRdb running MiXCR on the 5' RACE reads. The table includes 50,000 to 60,000 distinct CDR3 sequences, 6.5% to 9% detected once. This TCR came from a female donor with ankylosing spondylitis or in good health (not recorded which). What was sequenced was blood, either unsorted or a sorted T cell fraction (not recorded which). V and J are TRBV24-1 and TRBJ2-2, with 9 bases lining up with TRBD1. CDR3 residues: CATSETGTGQTGELFF. The CDR3 DNA follows: TGTGCCACCAGTGAAACCGGGACAGGGCAAACCGGGGAGCTGTTTTTT.